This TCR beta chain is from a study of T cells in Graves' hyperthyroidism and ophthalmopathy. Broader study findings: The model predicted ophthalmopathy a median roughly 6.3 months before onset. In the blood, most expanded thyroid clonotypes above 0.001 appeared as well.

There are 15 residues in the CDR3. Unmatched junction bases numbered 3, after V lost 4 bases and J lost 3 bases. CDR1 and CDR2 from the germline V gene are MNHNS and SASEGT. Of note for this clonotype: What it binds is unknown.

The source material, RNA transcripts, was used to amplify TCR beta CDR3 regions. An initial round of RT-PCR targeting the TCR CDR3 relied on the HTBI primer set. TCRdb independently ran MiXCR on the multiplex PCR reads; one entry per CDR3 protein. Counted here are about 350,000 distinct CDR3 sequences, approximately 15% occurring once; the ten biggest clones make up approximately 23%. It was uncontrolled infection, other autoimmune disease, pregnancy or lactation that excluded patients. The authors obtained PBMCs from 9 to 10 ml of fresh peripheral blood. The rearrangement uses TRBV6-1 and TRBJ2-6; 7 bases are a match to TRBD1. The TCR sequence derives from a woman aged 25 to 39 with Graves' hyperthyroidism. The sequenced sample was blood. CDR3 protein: CASSAGGGGANVLTF. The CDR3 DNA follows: TGTGCCAGCAGTGCAGGGGGTGGTGGGGCCAACGTCCTGACTTTC.